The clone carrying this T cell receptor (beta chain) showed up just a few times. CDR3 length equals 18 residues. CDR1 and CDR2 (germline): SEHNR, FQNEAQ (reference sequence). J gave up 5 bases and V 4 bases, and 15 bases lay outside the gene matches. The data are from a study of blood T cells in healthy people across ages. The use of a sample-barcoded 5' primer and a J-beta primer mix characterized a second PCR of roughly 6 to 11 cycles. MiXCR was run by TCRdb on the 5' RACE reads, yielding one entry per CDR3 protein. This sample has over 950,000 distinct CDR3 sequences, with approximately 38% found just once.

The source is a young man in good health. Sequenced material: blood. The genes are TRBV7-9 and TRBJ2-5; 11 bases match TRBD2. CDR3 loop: CASSSDSGGARFIETQYF. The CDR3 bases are TGTGCCAGCAGCTCTGATAGCGGGGGGGCCCGGTTTATTGAGACCCAGTACTTC.